The 12 T cell receptor beta chains presented below share a single source sample, sequenced in a study of blood T cell repertoires in COVID-19. TCRdb keeps only in-frame clones here, not all; method: immunoSEQ multiplex PCR. Of over 100,000 clones detected, about 91% appear once; the ten largest clones hold less than 4.5%. The sequenced sample consisted of peripheral blood. These TCRs come from a man aged 18 to 30 with acute or convalescent COVID-19.

The rearrangement uses TRBV14 and TRBJ2-5; a possible D gene is TRBD2 (6 bases). V lost 3 bases, J lost 2 bases, and 10 bases lay in between. The CDR3 runs 14 residues. CDR1 and CDR2 from the germline V gene are SGHDN and FVKESK. CDR3 coding DNA: TGTGCCAGCAGCCACCCGGGGGATCAAGAGACCCAGTACTTC. Encoded protein: CASSHPGDQETQYF.

The chain carries TRBV19 and TRBJ1-5, with D uncertain. V dropped 8 bases and J dropped 3 bases, with 11 bases sitting between them. CDR1 is LNHDA, CDR2 SQIVND, per germline (reference sequence). CDR3 size: 13 residues. The DNA for the CDR3 is TGTGCCAGTGGTACCGGGATCAATCAGCCCCAGCATTTT. Protein sequence: CASGTGINQPQHF. Filled out from reference TRBV19 and TRBJ1-5, the complete variable domain reads DGGITQSPKYLFRKEGQNVTLSCEQNLNHDAMYWYRQDPGQGLRLIYYSQIVNDFQKGDIAEGYSVSREKKESFPLTVTSAQKNPTAFYLCASGTGINQPQHFGDGTRLSIL.

The chain employs TRBV18 and TRBJ1-5; 7 bases are shared with TRBD1. The germline V gene has CDR1 KGHSH and CDR2 LQKENI. The CDR3 runs 13 residues. V lost 3 bases and J lost 4; bases outside the gene matches: 0. The DNA of the CDR3 is TGTGCCAGCTCACCGGGACAGAATCAGCCCCAGCATTTT. It is translated as CASSPGQNQPQHF.

The gene calls are TRBV19 and TRBJ2-5; tentative D call: TRBD1 (6 bases). CDR1 LNHDA and CDR2 SQIVND come from the germline V gene (reference sequence). Trimming cost V 6 bases and J 5 bases, with 22 bases left between them. This CDR3 has 16 amino acids. The CDR3: CASSVQGSGARETQYF. CDR3 nucleotides: TGTGCCAGTAGCGTTCAGGGGAGTGGGGCAAGGGAGACCCAGTACTTC.

V and J are TRBV19 and TRBJ2-7, with 8 positions matching TRBD1. V lost 5 bases to trimming and J lost 8 bases; unmatched junction nucleotides: 5. Germline-derived CDR1 and CDR2 are LNHDA and SQIVND (reference sequence). The CDR3 length is 12 residues. The CDR3 protein is CASSLQGAQQYF. The CDR3 coding sequence is TGTGCCAGTAGTCTGCAGGGGGCACAGCAGTACTTC. The full variable domain, completed using reference TRBV19 and TRBJ2-7, is DGGITQSPKYLFRKEGQNVTLSCEQNLNHDAMYWYRQDPGQGLRLIYYSQIVNDFQKGDIAEGYSVSREKKESFPLTVTSAQKNPTAFYLCASSLQGAQQYFGPGTRLTVT.

V gene TRBV6-4 combines with J gene TRBJ1-1; weak D call: TRBD1 (5 bases). Germline-derived CDR1 and CDR2 are MRHNA and SNTAGT. V was pared by 2 bases and J by 7 bases, with 8 bases between. The length of the CDR3 is 12 residues. The CDR3 nucleotides read TGTGCCAGCAGTGACGCGGGGGGTGAAGCTTTCTTT. Its protein product is CASSDAGGEAFF.

DNA of the CDR3: TGTGCCACCAGCAGAGATGGGACTCACCAAGAGACCCAGTACTTC. It specifies CATSRDGTHQETQYF. V gene TRBV15 combines with J gene TRBJ2-5; a possible D gene is TRBD2 (6 bases). CDR3 length: 15 residues. V lost 0 bases to trimming and J lost 0 bases, with 8 bases between them. The germline gives CDR1 LNHNV, CDR2 YYDKDF (reference sequence).

This clone has more than one count but fewer than ten. V and J are TRBV14 and TRBJ1-1; no reliable D call. Germline V gene lookup returns CDR1 SGHDN and CDR2 FVKESK. V lost 4 bases, J lost 0 bases, and 6 bases lay in between. This CDR3 is built from 13 residues. Written as DNA, the CDR3 is TGTGCCAGCAGCCTCGTAATGAACACTGAAGCTTTCTTT. This encodes CASSLVMNTEAFF.

This sequence joins TRBV6-5 and TRBJ2-3; D remains unclear. The germline V gene has CDR1 MNHEY and CDR2 SVGAGI. The CDR3 runs to 15 residues. V shed 2 bases and J shed 0 bases, with 9 bases lying between them. The CDR3 bases are TGTGCCAGCAGTTACAAGACGGAGAGCACAGATACGCAGTATTTT. This codes for CASSYKTESTDTQYF.

This clone was observed once. This sequence joins TRBV7-9 and TRBJ1-2; D gene ambiguous. Germline CDR1 and CDR2: SEHNR and FQNEAQ (reference sequence). Between the trimmed V and J ends, which lost 1 base and 8 bases, there was a span of 8 bases. This CDR3 comprises 12 residues. CDR3 sequence: CASSLGQQGYTF. Here the CDR3 DNA reads TGTGCCAGCAGCTTAGGGCAACAGGGCTACACCTTC.

The rearrangement joins TRBV6-1 to TRBJ1-4; D not resolved. The CDR3 is 14 residues long. The V gene's germline CDR1 is MNHNS and CDR2 SASEGT. V was cut by 3 bases and J by 8 bases, with 13 bases left in between. CDR3: CASSDSLLGEKLFF. CDR3 sequence (DNA): TGTGCCAGCAGTGACAGCCTCTTGGGCGAAAAACTGTTTTTT.

The chain is built from TRBV19 and TRBJ1-5, with D possibly being TRBD1 (5 bases). CDR3 size: 13 residues. CDR1 is LNHDA, CDR2 SQIVND, per germline (reference sequence). Trimming pared 5 bases from V and 7 bases from J, leaving 12 bases between. CDR3 amino acids: CASSQGLDQPQHF. CDR3 DNA: TGTGCCAGTAGTCAGGGTTTGGACCAGCCCCAGCATTTT.